Presented here are 30 T cell receptor beta chains from one specimen sequenced in a study of cytomegalovirus exposure and HLA in healthy donors. In the PCR, 60 Vbeta and 13 Jbeta primers were used. TCRdb keeps only in-frame clones here, not all; method: immunoSEQ multiplex PCR. Of some 160,000 clones in the sample, roughly 85% were seen once. Specimen: PBMCs. These receptor sequences come from a male donor in good health and CMV-seropositive.

With regard to this clone: The same CDR3 also results from other DNA sequences found in this sample. The rearrangement uses TRBV2 and TRBJ2-6, with D hard to call. Germline lookup yields CDR1 SNHLY and CDR2 FYNNEI. The CDR3 contains 15 residues. The V and J ends lost 0 bases and 4 bases respectively, with 7 bases between them. CDR3 amino acids: CASSEAGTGANVLTF. In DNA form, the CDR3 reads TGTGCCAGCAGTGAAGCCGGTACCGGGGCCAACGTCCTGACTTTC. Full variable domain (missing parts from reference TRBV2 and TRBJ2-6): EPEVTQTPSHQVTQMGQEVILRCVPISNHLYFYWYRQILGQKVEFLVSFYNNEISEKSEIFDDQFSVERPDGSNFTLKIRSTKLEDSAMYFCASSEAGTGANVLTFGAGSRLTVL.

This chain uses TRBV19 with TRBJ2-1; TRBD2 matches 13 bases. This CDR3 has 14 amino acids. The junction had 2 bases not matched to a gene; V was cut back by 8 bases and J by 4 bases. The germline V gene encodes CDR1 LNHDA and CDR2 SQIVND (reference sequence). The CDR3 loop reads CASGTSGKYNEQFF. The CDR3 DNA sequence: TGTGCCAGTGGGACTAGCGGGAAATACAATGAGCAGTTCTTC.

CDR3 loop: CASSPGQYNSPLHF. The CDR3 nucleotides read TGTGCCAGCAGCCCGGGACAGTATAATTCACCCCTCCACTTT. This chain joins TRBV7-9 and TRBJ1-6; TRBD1 matches at 7 bases. Germline V gene data show CDR1 as SEHNR and CDR2 as FQNEAQ (reference sequence). Losses at the gene ends were 5 bases for V and 4 bases for J; bases not matched to a gene: 2. The CDR3 totals 14 residues.

This sequence joins TRBV11-2 and TRBJ2-5; the D gene is possibly TRBD1 (5 bases). The CDR3 runs 16 residues. The V gene's germline CDR1 is SGHAT and CDR2 FQNNGV. With 8 bases removed from V and 13 bases from J, the gap between germline ends came to 32 bases. The CDR3 nucleotides are TGTGCCAGCGGGCCTGTTGCCCCTCAGGGTCTAAGGGCACGGTACTTC. Amino acid sequence: CASGPVAPQGLRARYF.

The chain links TRBV7-2 to TRBJ1-2, with 10 bases aligning to TRBD1. Germline trimming cut 1 base from V and 8 bases from J; bases unmatched to any gene: 7. This CDR3 spans 15 amino acids. Germline loops: CDR1 SGHTA, CDR2 FQGNSA. The CDR3 DNA sequence: TGTGCCAGCAGCTTAGAACGACAGGGGGCGCAAGGCTACACCTTC. Its protein product is CASSLERQGAQGYTF.

The rearrangement uses TRBV6-1 and TRBJ1-6; no definite D call. V gave up 3 bases and J gave up 3 bases, with 6 bases separating them. The CDR3 totals 14 residues. Germline V gene lookup returns CDR1 MNHNS and CDR2 SASEGT. Here the CDR3 DNA reads TGTGCCAGCAGTGACAGGATCTATAATTCACCCCTCCACTTT. The encoded protein is CASSDRIYNSPLHF.

The CDR3, as DNA: TGTGCCAGCAGCTTGACAGGGTCTGGGGCCAACGTCCTGACTTTC. Protein sequence: CASSLTGSGANVLTF. The rearrangement links TRBV5-5 to TRBJ2-6; weak D call: TRBD1 (6 bases). CDR1 and CDR2 from the germline V gene are SGHKS and YYEKEE (reference sequence). The CDR3 length is 15 residues. Trimming cost V 1 base and J 1 base, with 6 bases left between them.

The chain is built from TRBV11-2 and TRBJ2-5; perhaps TRBD2 as D (6 bases). The V end lost 6 bases, the J end lost 3 bases, and 8 bases lay between the germline ends. Germline CDR1 and CDR2: SGHAT and FQNNGV. This CDR3 spans 12 amino acids. The DNA of the CDR3 is TGTGCCAGCAGTCGGGGGAAAGAGACCCAGTACTTC. Translation: CASSRGKETQYF.

V is TRBV30 and J is TRBJ2-1, with TRBD2 matching over 7 bases. Trimming cost V 3 bases and J 9 bases; bases outside gene matches: 5. Looked up from germline, CDR1 is GTSNPN and CDR2 is SVGIG (reference sequence). The CDR3 extends over 12 amino acids. CDR3 protein: CAWRTSEGEQFF. The DNA of the CDR3 is TGTGCCTGGAGAACTAGCGAGGGTGAGCAGTTCTTC.

The V gene is TRBV7-2, the J gene TRBJ2-5; no clear D gene. The V gene lost 5 bases and the J gene lost 2 bases, with 9 bases spanning the gap. The CDR3 spans 13 residues. Germline CDR1 and CDR2: SGHTA and FQGNSA. The CDR3 nucleotides are TGTGCCAGCAGCCGGCAGGTTCAAGAGACCCAGTACTTC. Amino acid sequence: CASSRQVQETQYF.

The chain employs TRBV14 and TRBJ2-3; unclear D gene. V lost 5 bases, J lost 6 bases, and 9 bases lay in between. The CDR3 is 12 amino acids. The V gene's germline CDR1 is SGHDN and CDR2 FVKESK. For the CDR3, the DNA is TGTGCCAGCAGCTTTATACGGGATACGCAGTATTTT. This encodes CASSFIRDTQYF.

The chain uses TRBV5-8 and TRBJ1-1; 7 positions agree with TRBD1. Unmatched junction bases numbered 6, after V lost 7 bases and J lost 3 bases. Germline V lookup: CDR1 SGHTS, CDR2 YDEGEE. CDR3 length equals 13 residues. The CDR3 sequence is CASLRGRDTEAFF. The DNA for the CDR3 is TGTGCCAGCTTGAGGGGGCGAGACACTGAAGCTTTCTTT.

Details on this clone: The same CDR3 also results from other DNA sequences found in this sample. The gene calls are TRBV7-9 and TRBJ2-7; D gene unclear. The CDR3 covers 13 residues. V was pared by 1 base and J by 2 bases, with 6 bases between. Germline CDR1 SEHNR, CDR2 FQNEAQ (reference sequence). The CDR3 sequence is CASSLGRTYEQYF. CDR3 nucleotide sequence: TGTGCCAGCAGCTTAGGCAGGACCTACGAGCAGTACTTC.

This chain uses TRBV7-9 with TRBJ1-1; the D is unclear. Germline CDR1 reads SEHNR; CDR2 reads FQNEAQ (reference sequence). This CDR3 has 12 amino acids. V was clipped by 1 base and J by 11 bases, with 11 bases between them. CDR3 region: CASSLGVTRAFF. The CDR3 DNA reads as TGTGCCAGCAGCTTAGGAGTGACTCGGGCTTTCTTT.

V gene TRBV28 combines with J gene TRBJ2-7; the match to TRBD1 covers 7 bases. The CDR3 spans 14 residues. The ends lost 9 bases at V and 2 bases at J; junction bases unmatched: 10. From germline, CDR1 is MDHEN and CDR2 SYDVKM. CDR3 sequence reads: CASKTGNPPYEQYF. The CDR3 DNA follows: TGTGCCAGTAAGACAGGGAACCCTCCCTACGAGCAGTACTTC.

This clone has just a few counts. The chain combines TRBV5-6 with TRBJ2-3; 7 bases are shared with TRBD2. CDR3 length equals 16 residues. CDR1 is SGHDT, CDR2 YYEEEE, per germline. V dropped 2 bases and J dropped 2; count of bases not matched to a gene: 8. The CDR3 nucleotides are TGTGCCAGCAGCTTTTGGGCTAGCGGAATCACAGATACGCAGTATTTT. Its translation: CASSFWASGITDTQYF.

This clone was detected only a few times. The chain recombines TRBV7-8 with TRBJ2-4; TRBD2 might be the D (5 bases). Between the trimmed V and J ends, which lost 5 bases and 0 bases, there was a span of 17 bases. The CDR3 spans 17 residues. CDR1 SGHVS and CDR2 FQNEAQ come from the germline V gene. Here the CDR3 reads CASSPPGPGGAKNIQYF. CDR3 DNA sequence: TGTGCCAGCAGCCCCCCTGGGCCAGGAGGAGCCAAAAACATTCAGTACTTC.

The rearrangement joins TRBV5-3 to TRBJ2-3; the D gene is possibly TRBD1 (5 bases). TRBV5-3 carries the ORF label, with uncertain function. Trimming took 0 bases from V and 4 from J, leaving 6 bases between them. The CDR3 runs 13 residues. The CDR3 sequence: CARSLEGPDTQYF. The CDR3 DNA follows: TGTGCCAGAAGCTTGGAGGGGCCAGATACGCAGTATTTT.

This chain joins TRBV15 and TRBJ2-3, with D perhaps matching TRBD1 (6 bases). The V gene's germline CDR1 is LNHNV and CDR2 YYDKDF (reference sequence). The CDR3 loop spans 15 amino acids. The ends were cut back, 1 base at V and 0 bases at J, with 8 bases in the middle. For the CDR3, the DNA is TGTGCCACCAGCAGAGTAGGGGGAAGCACAGATACGCAGTATTTT. This sequence encodes CATSRVGGSTDTQYF. The variable domain in full, with the rest retrieved from reference TRBV15 and TRBJ2-3, is DAMVIQNPRYQVTQFGKPVTLSCSQTLNHNVMYWYQQKSSQAPKLLFHYYDKDFNNEADTPDNFQSRRPNTSFCFLDIRSPGLGDTAMYLCATSRVGGSTDTQYFGPGTRLTVL.

This chain uses TRBV6-6 with TRBJ1-4; a possible D gene is TRBD1 (5 bases). This CDR3 region has 15 residues. The germline V and J ends were trimmed by 5 bases and 3 bases, with 13 bases remaining between them. Germline loops: CDR1 MNHNY, CDR2 SVGAGI (reference sequence). CDR3 nucleotide sequence: TGTGCCAGCAGTCTACTGACAGCCCCTAATGAAAAACTGTTTTTT. Its protein product is CASSLLTAPNEKLFF.

The chain employs TRBV27 and TRBJ2-7, with D possibly TRBD2 on 6 matching bases. The CDR3 has 15 amino acids. Per germline, CDR1 MNHEY and CDR2 SMNVEV (reference sequence). V lost 6 bases to trimming and J lost 3 bases, with 18 bases between them. The CDR3 region is CASSSRAQGGYEQYF. CDR3 nucleotide sequence: TGTGCCAGCAGCTCCAGGGCGCAGGGAGGCTACGAGCAGTACTTC.

The chain links TRBV28 to TRBJ2-7; 7 bases align to TRBD2. Trimming cost V 4 bases and J 5 bases; bases outside gene matches: 11. Germline lookup yields CDR1 MDHEN and CDR2 SYDVKM. CDR3 size: 15 residues. CDR3 DNA: TGTGCCAGCAGTTCCCCCCCCGGCGGGAGCAACGAGCAGTACTTC. Its protein is CASSSPPGGSNEQYF.

The chain carries TRBV28 and TRBJ2-3, with TRBD1 identical over 8 bases. The CDR3 covers 15 residues. CDR1 is MDHEN, CDR2 SYDVKM, per germline. The V gene end was trimmed by 2 bases and the J gene end by 7 bases; junction bases not matched to a gene: 8. The CDR3 region has the DNA TGTGCCAGCAGTTTAGTGGCAGGGGGCAGGAATACGCAGTATTTT. It translates to CASSLVAGGRNTQYF.

The chain couples TRBV7-9 to TRBJ1-3, with D perhaps TRBD1 (5 bases). Germline CDR1 SEHNR, CDR2 FQNEAQ (reference sequence). The CDR3 extends over 14 amino acids. V was trimmed by 7 bases and J by 7 bases, leaving 17 bases between them. The CDR3 sequence is CASNLGVVGNTIYF. The CDR3 bases are TGTGCCAGCAACCTAGGGGTGGTGGGCAACACCATATATTTT.

This sequence joins TRBV5-5 and TRBJ2-3, with 7 bases lining up with TRBD2. The ends lost 4 bases at V and 3 bases at J; junction bases unmatched: 14. In germline, CDR1 is SGHKS, CDR2 YYEKEE (reference sequence). The length of the CDR3 is 17 residues. The CDR3 region has the DNA TGTGCCAGCAGCGGATACGGACTAGGACCACTAACAGATACGCAGTATTTT. It is translated as CASSGYGLGPLTDTQYF.

The rearrangement joins TRBV29-1 to TRBJ2-3, with a tentative D call TRBD1 (6 bases). Germline V gene lookup returns CDR1 SQVTM and CDR2 ANQGSEA. This CDR3 spans 12 amino acids. V lost 7 bases to trimming and J lost 2 bases, with 10 bases between them. CDR3 DNA: TGCAGCGGGGGGCTACTCACAGATACGCAGTATTTT. This encodes CSGGLLTDTQYF.

The V and J genes are TRBV15 and TRBJ1-1; no reliable D call. Germline V CDR1 and CDR2: LNHNV, YYDKDF (reference sequence). The CDR3 loop spans 14 amino acids. Trimming shortened V by 5 bases and J by 1 base, and 11 bases separated the two germline ends. The CDR3: CATSLYGGNTEAFF. Written as DNA, the CDR3 is TGTGCCACCAGCTTATACGGCGGGAACACTGAAGCTTTCTTT.

This rearrangement joins TRBV6-4 to TRBJ2-3; 13 bases line up with TRBD2. After removal of 4 bases from V and 2 bases from J, the junction contained 3 bases not matched to a gene. This CDR3 is 16 amino acids long. Germline loops: CDR1 MRHNA, CDR2 SNTAGT. The chain's CDR3 is CASSGTSGGATDTQYF. In nucleotides, the CDR3 is TGTGCCAGCAGTGGAACTAGCGGGGGGGCCACAGATACGCAGTATTTT.

The V call is TRBV9, the J call TRBJ2-1; D is uncertain. This CDR3 is 13 amino acids long. Trimming stripped 2 bases from V and 9 bases from J, with 12 bases between. CDR1 SGDLS and CDR2 YYNGEE come from the germline V gene. DNA for the CDR3: TGTGCCAGCAGCGTTTTGCGTGCCGGTGAGCAGTTCTTC. It encodes CASSVLRAGEQFF.

J is TRBJ2-5 and V is TRBV7-6, with D perhaps TRBD2 (7 bases). This CDR3 has 16 amino acids. V dropped 0 bases and J dropped 1 base, with 12 bases sitting between them. CDR1 SGHVS and CDR2 FNYEAQ come from the germline V gene. In DNA, the CDR3 is TGTGCCAGCAGCTTAGCGGGGGCTAGCGGCCAAGAGACCCAGTACTTC. Residues: CASSLAGASGQETQYF. The whole variable domain, remainder taken from reference TRBV7-6 and TRBJ2-5, is GAGVSQSPRYKVTKRGQDVALRCDPISGHVSLYWYRQALGQGPEFLTYFNYEAQQDKSGLPNDRFSAERPEGSISTLTIQRTEQRDSAMYRCASSLAGASGQETQYFGPGTRLLVL.